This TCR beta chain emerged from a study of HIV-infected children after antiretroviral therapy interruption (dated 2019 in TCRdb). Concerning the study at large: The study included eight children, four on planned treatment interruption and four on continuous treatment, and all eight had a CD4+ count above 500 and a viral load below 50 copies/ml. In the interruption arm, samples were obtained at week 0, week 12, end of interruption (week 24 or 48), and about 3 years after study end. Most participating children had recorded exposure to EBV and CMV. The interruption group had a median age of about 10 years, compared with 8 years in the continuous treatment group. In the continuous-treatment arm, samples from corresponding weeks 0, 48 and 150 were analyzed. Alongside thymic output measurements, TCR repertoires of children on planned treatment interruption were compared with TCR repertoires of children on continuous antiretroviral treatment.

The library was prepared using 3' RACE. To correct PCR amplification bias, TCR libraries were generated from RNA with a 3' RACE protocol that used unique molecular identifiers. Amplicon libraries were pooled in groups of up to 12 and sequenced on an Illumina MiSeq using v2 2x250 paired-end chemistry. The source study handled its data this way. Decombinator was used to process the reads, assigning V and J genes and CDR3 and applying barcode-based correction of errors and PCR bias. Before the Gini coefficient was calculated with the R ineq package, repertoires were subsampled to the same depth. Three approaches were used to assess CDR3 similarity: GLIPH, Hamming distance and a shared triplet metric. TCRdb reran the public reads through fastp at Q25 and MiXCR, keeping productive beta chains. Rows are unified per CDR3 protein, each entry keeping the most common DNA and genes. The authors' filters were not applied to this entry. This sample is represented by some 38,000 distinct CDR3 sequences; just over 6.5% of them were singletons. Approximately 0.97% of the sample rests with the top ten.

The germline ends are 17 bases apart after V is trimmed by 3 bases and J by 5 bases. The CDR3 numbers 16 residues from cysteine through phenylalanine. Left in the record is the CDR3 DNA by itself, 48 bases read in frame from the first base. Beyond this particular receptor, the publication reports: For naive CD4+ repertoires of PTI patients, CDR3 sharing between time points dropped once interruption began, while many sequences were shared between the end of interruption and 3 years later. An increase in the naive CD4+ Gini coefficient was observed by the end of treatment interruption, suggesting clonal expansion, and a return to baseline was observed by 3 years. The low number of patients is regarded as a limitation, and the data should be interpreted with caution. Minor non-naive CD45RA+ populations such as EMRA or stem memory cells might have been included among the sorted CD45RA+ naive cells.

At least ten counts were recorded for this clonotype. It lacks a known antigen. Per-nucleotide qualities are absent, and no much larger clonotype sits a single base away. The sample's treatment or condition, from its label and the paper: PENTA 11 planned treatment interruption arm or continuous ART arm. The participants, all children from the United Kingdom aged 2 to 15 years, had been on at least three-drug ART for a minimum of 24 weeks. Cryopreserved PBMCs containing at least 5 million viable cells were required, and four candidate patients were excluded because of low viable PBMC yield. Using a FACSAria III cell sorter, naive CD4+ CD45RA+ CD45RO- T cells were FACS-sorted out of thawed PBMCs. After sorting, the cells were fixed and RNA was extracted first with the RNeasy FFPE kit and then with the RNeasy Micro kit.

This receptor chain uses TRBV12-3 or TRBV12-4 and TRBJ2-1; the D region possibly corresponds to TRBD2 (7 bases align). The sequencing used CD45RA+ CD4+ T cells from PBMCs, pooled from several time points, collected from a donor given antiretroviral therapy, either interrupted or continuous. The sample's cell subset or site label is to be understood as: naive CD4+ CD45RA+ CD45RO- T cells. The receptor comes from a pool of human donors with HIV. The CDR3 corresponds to CASSFGGAGRNNEQFF. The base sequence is TGTGCCAGCAGTTTTGGGGGGGCAGGAAGGAACAATGAGCAGTTCTTC.